Presented here are 25 T cell receptor beta chains from one specimen sequenced in a study of T cells expressing NK-cell markers. One entry per CDR3 protein, without DNA, is what TCRdb gives after re-calling the 5' RACE reads. The sample has about 160,000 distinct CDR3 sequences. Sequenced input: blood T cells: a sorted CD56 or NKG2C T cell subset, CD4+ or CD8+ T cells, or bulk PBMC T cells (not recorded which). The receptors stem from a woman between 18 and 69 years old in good health.

The rearrangement uses TRBV20-1 and TRBJ2-1; without DNA, the TCRdb call of TRBD1 cannot be checked. CDR1 is DFQATT, CDR2 SNEGSKA, per germline (reference sequence). CDR3 size: 14 residues. The chain's CDR3 is CSAPETGLRGAQFF.

The V call is TRBV29-1, the J call TRBJ1-1; with no DNA, the TCRdb D assignment of TRBD1 cannot be verified. Per the germline V gene, CDR1 is SQVTM and CDR2 is ANQGSEA. The CDR3 extends over 12 amino acids. The CDR3 sequence is CSSRRLNTEAFF. The entire variable domain, with the rest obtained from reference TRBV29-1 and TRBJ1-1, is as follows: SAVISQKPSRDICQRGTSLTIQCQVDSQVTMMFWYRQQPGQSLTLIATANQGSEATYESGFVIDKFPISRPNLTFSTLTVSNMSPEDSSIYLCSSRRLNTEAFFGQGTRLTVV.

The chain recombines TRBV2 with TRBJ2-1; with no DNA, the TCRdb D assignment of TRBD1 cannot be verified. Per the germline V gene, CDR1 is SNHLY and CDR2 is FYNNEI. CDR3 length: 13 residues. CDR3 residues: CASSIGQTNEQFF.

This sequence joins TRBV7-3 and TRBJ2-3. The germline V gene encodes CDR1 SGHTA and CDR2 FQGTGA. The CDR3 has 13 residues. Here the CDR3 reads CASSLTRSDTQYF.

The V gene is TRBV29-1, the J gene TRBJ2-1. CDR3 length: 12 residues. The germline V gene encodes CDR1 SQVTM and CDR2 ANQGSEA. The CDR3 sequence: CSVGDRLNEQFF.

The V and J genes are TRBV27 and TRBJ2-7. The CDR3 spans 12 residues. Looked up from germline, CDR1 is MNHEY and CDR2 is SMNVEV (reference sequence). Here the CDR3 reads CASSHSSYEQYF.

The CDR3: CASSPSGSTNEKLFF. V gene TRBV7-6 combines with J gene TRBJ1-4. Germline CDR1 SGHVS, CDR2 FNYEAQ. This CDR3 is built from 15 residues.

The rearrangement joins TRBV20-1 to TRBJ2-2; TCRdb picks TRBD2, but there is no DNA to check that call. CDR1 and CDR2 from the germline V gene are DFQATT and SNEGSKA (reference sequence). The CDR3 has 13 amino acids. CDR3 sequence: CSALLAVTGELFF.

This rearrangement joins TRBV5-1 to TRBJ2-3; checking the TCRdb D call of TRBD2 is not possible without DNA. The CDR3 length is 14 residues. The germline CDR1 and CDR2 sequences are SGHRS and YFSETQ. The CDR3 here is CASSAAGDSDTQYF.

The rearrangement uses TRBV5-1 and TRBJ1-2; there is no DNA to check the TCRdb D call of TRBD1. The CDR3 loop spans 13 amino acids. The germline V gene encodes CDR1 SGHRS and CDR2 YFSETQ. CDR3 loop: CASSRGGDYGYTF.

CDR3 amino acids: CASSLGASANNEQFF. The V call is TRBV7-9, the J call TRBJ2-1. Germline V CDR1 and CDR2: SEHNR, FQNEAQ (reference sequence). This CDR3 has 15 amino acids.

V is TRBV11-2 and J is TRBJ2-2; without DNA, the TCRdb call of TRBD1 cannot be checked. This CDR3 contains 17 residues. The germline gives CDR1 SGHAT, CDR2 FQNNGV. CDR3 sequence reads: CASSLGSGGLGSGELFF.

The CDR3 spells CASSAGTGDPSTDTQYF. This chain uses TRBV5-1 with TRBJ2-3; TCRdb reports TRBD1, a call that lacks DNA to check it against. Germline V gene sequence: CDR1 SGHRS, CDR2 YFSETQ. There are 17 residues in the CDR3. Full variable domain (missing parts from reference TRBV5-1 and TRBJ2-3): KAGVTQTPRYLIKTRGQQVTLSCSPISGHRSVSWYQQTPGQGLQFLFEYFSETQRNKGNFPGRFSGRQFSNSRSEMNVSTLELGDSALYLCASSAGTGDPSTDTQYFGPGTRLTVL.

The chain has TRBV9 and TRBJ1-1; TCRdb outputs TRBD1, but without DNA this stays unchecked. The CDR3 spans 15 residues. The V gene's germline CDR1 is SGDLS and CDR2 YYNGEE. This CDR3 reads CASSVGPQGLTEAFF. Variable domain in full (rest from reference TRBV9 and TRBJ1-1): DSGVTQTPKHLITATGQRVTLRCSPRSGDLSVYWYQQSLDQGLQFLIQYYNGEERAKGNILERFSAQQFPDLHSELNLSSLELGDSALYFCASSVGPQGLTEAFFGQGTRLTVV.

The chain recombines TRBV9 with TRBJ2-1; the TCRdb call, TRBD2, lacks DNA for checking. CDR1 and CDR2 from the germline V gene are SGDLS and YYNGEE. The CDR3 runs to 14 residues. CDR3 loop: CASSVDGRDNEQFF.

The chain carries TRBV3-1 and TRBJ2-7. CDR1 is LGHDT and CDR2 is YNNKEL in the germline V gene (reference sequence). This CDR3 region has 12 residues. CDR3 residues: CASSRQSYEQYF.

The chain has TRBV7-3 and TRBJ2-3; TCRdb reports TRBD1, a call that lacks DNA to check it against. This CDR3 spans 16 amino acids. Germline assignment: CDR1 SGHTA and CDR2 FQGTGA. The CDR3 loop is CASSLQQGALGNTQYF.

This chain links TRBV20-1 with TRBJ2-7; the D call of TRBD1 rests on TCRdb alone, since no DNA is present to check it. There are 14 residues in the CDR3. Germline values: CDR1 DFQATT, CDR2 SNEGSKA (reference sequence). CDR3 protein: CSALIPGFSYEQYF.

This sequence joins TRBV6-5 and TRBJ2-7. This CDR3 region has 12 residues. Germline CDR1 and CDR2: MNHEY and SVGAGI. The CDR3 here is CASRATIYEQYF.

This sequence joins TRBV7-3 and TRBJ2-1; the TCRdb D gene call, TRBD2, has no DNA to confirm it. The CDR3 totals 12 residues. CDR1 is SGHTA, CDR2 FQGTGA, per germline. The CDR3 region is CASRALGDEQFF.

The chain recombines TRBV5-5 with TRBJ1-2; checking the TCRdb D call of TRBD1 is not possible without DNA. Germline V CDR1 and CDR2: SGHKS, YYEKEE (reference sequence). The CDR3 sequence is 15 residues long. The CDR3 spells CASSLSPRQLYGYTF.

The chain employs TRBV18 and TRBJ2-5; absent DNA, TCRdb's TRBD1 call cannot be checked. This CDR3 has 14 residues. Germline V gives CDR1 KGHSH, CDR2 LQKENI. CDR3 in amino acids: CASSPGTIQETQYF. Combining the CDR3 with reference TRBV18 and TRBJ2-5 gives the whole variable domain NAGVMQNPRHLVRRRGQEARLRCSPMKGHSHVYWYRQLPEEGLKFMVYLQKENIIDESGMPKERFSAEFPKEGPSILRIQQVVRGDSAAYFCASSPGTIQETQYFGPGTRLLVL.

This chain uses TRBV27 with TRBJ1-1; the TCRdb D gene call, TRBD1, has no DNA to confirm it. This CDR3 has 15 amino acids. Germline V CDR1 and CDR2: MNHEY, SMNVEV (reference sequence). CDR3 residues: CASTQLDRFGTEAFF.

The chain has TRBV7-2 and TRBJ2-7; TCRdb reports TRBD1, a call that lacks DNA to check it against. CDR3 length: 15 residues. CDR1 is SGHTA and CDR2 is FQGNSA in the germline V gene. The CDR3 sequence is CASSLAWTGAGEQYF.

The rearrangement uses TRBV20-1 and TRBJ2-7; TCRdb's assignment of TRBD2 cannot be checked, as there is no DNA. Per germline, CDR1 DFQATT and CDR2 SNEGSKA (reference sequence). The CDR3 consists of 12 residues. This CDR3 reads CSASRSGYEQYF.